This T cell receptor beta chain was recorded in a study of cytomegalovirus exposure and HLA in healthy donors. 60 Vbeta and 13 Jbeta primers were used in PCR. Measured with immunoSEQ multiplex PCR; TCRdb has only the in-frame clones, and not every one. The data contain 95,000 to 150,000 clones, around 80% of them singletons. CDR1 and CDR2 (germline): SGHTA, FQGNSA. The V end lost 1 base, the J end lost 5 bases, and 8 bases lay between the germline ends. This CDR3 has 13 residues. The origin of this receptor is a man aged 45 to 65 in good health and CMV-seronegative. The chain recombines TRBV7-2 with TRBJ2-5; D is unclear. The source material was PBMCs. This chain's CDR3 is CASSLGARETQYF. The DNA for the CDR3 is TGTGCCAGCAGCTTAGGCGCGAGGGAGACCCAGTACTTC.